This T cell receptor (beta chain) was observed in a study of T cell changes during pregnancy in multiple sclerosis. This table comes from immunoSEQ multiplex PCR, and its TCRdb copy is limited to in-frame clones, with some not included. The sample yields 40,000 or so clones, around 90% seen once. The sample here was CD4+ T cells from peripheral blood mononuclear cells, taken in the third trimester of pregnancy. This sequence was found in a female donor in good health, enrolled as a control in a pregnancy study.

The CDR3 DNA is TGTGCCAGCAGTACCGACTACGTGAGCACAGATACGCAGTATTTT. As protein: CASSTDYVSTDTQYF. This chain connects TRBV5-5 to TRBJ2-3, with D possibly matching TRBD2 (5 bases). The CDR3 covers 15 residues. Trimming cost V 5 bases and J 0 bases, with 13 bases left between them. CDR1 is SGHKS, CDR2 YYEKEE, per germline (reference sequence).